The clone carrying this T cell receptor (beta chain) was detected only a few times. The data originate from a study of cytomegalovirus exposure and HLA in healthy donors. Study details: T cells numbering 150 million to 200 million yielded some 100 million unique TCR beta sequences in an earlier analysis.

The germline CDR1 and CDR2 sequences are MDHEN and SYDVKM. With 5 bases clipped from V and 0 bases from J, the junction kept 5 bases outside the gene matches. The CDR3 has 16 residues. These donors counted as nominally healthy when sampled, but unrecorded immune exposures were likely. 13 Jbeta primers and 60 Vbeta primers were used for the PCR. Using immunoSEQ multiplex PCR, the repertoire was profiled, and TCRdb retains in-frame clones only, with some absent. The data hold about 99,000 clones, with approximately 76% observed a single time. The V and J genes are TRBV28 and TRBJ2-3; the match to TRBD2 covers 10 bases. This clonotype was obtained from a woman aged 18-30 years in good health and CMV-seropositive. Sequences were obtained from PBMCs. DNA for the CDR3: TGTGCCAGCAGTCGGACTAGCGGAACTAGCACAGATACGCAGTATTTT. Its translation: CASSRTSGTSTDTQYF.